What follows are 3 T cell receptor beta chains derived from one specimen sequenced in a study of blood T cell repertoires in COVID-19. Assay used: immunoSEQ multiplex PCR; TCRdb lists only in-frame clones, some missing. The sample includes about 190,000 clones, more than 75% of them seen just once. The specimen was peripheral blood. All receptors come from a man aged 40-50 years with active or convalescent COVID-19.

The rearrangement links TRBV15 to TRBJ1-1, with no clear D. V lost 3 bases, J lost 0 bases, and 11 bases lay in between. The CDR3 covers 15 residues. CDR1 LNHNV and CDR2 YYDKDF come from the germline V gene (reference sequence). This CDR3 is CATSRVWALNTEAFF. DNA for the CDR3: TGTGCCACCAGCAGGGTGTGGGCTCTGAACACTGAAGCTTTCTTT.

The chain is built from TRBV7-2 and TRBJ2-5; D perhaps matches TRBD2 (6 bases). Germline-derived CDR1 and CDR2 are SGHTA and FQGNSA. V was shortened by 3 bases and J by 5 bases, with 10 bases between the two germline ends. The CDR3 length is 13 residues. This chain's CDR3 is CASSFWDSETQYF. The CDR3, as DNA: TGTGCCAGCAGCTTTTGGGACTCCGAGACCCAGTACTTC.

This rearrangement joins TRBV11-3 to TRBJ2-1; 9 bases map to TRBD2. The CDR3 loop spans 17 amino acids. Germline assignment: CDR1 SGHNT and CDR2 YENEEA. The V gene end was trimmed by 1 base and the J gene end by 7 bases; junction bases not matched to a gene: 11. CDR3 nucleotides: TGTGCCAGCAGCTTAGGAGCTTGGCGGGGGGGCCCAAATGAGCAGTTCTTC. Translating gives CASSLGAWRGGPNEQFF.